The entry below describes one T cell receptor (beta chain). The antigen is not known. At one end the junction does not follow the germline gene, possibly because of a read error. Clones were read by immunoSEQ multiplex PCR, and TCRdb kept only the in-frame ones, dropping some. Altogether tens of thousands of clones are present, more than 60% being singletons, with the ten largest covering 6.3%. The time point is: week 23, last vaccination. Alongside topical imiquimod, each dose of vaccine comprised 300 ug of mutant IDH1 20-mer peptide. The astrocytomas were IDH1-mutant, ATRX-negative, and WHO grade 3 or 4. This entry belongs to a study of a mutant IDH1 vaccine in newly diagnosed glioma. Study overall: Initiation of the vaccine course occurred 4-6 weeks after radiotherapy alone, or alongside temozolomide cycles. Treatment recipients were approximately 62% male and around 38% female, and their mean age was approximately 42 years.

Per the germline V gene, CDR1 is LNHNV and CDR2 is YYDKDF (reference sequence). The CDR3 spans 13 residues. The TCR sequence derives from a woman between 40 and 50 years old with glioma. Some clones in this sample may be carry-over from other donors' samples. V gene TRBV15 combines with J gene TRBJ2-1, with D tentatively TRBD2 (5 bases). The sample here was PBMCs, taken from a glioma patient whose treatment included an IDH1 peptide vaccine. The DNA for the CDR3 is TGTGCCACCAGCAGGGCCGACTCTGACACGGGGATCTTC. Its translation: CATSRADSDTGIF.